The next 18 T cell receptor beta chains were all read from a single sample in a study of blood T cell repertoires in COVID-19. The data were produced by immunoSEQ multiplex PCR, yet TCRdb's version contains in-frame clones alone and is incomplete. This sample has approximately 100,000 clones, with over 75% found just once. The specimen was peripheral blood. Source of these receptors: an elderly woman with acute or convalescent COVID-19.

The gene calls are TRBV11-2 and TRBJ2-3; a weak D match, TRBD2 (7 bases). The CDR3 spans 17 residues. The V end was cut by 5 bases, the J end by 2 bases, with 20 bases between. The germline CDR1 and CDR2 sequences are SGHAT and FQNNGV. The CDR3 region is CASSLVWGGPYTDTQYF. CDR3 coding DNA: TGTGCCAGCAGCCTTGTTTGGGGGGGGCCTTACACAGATACGCAGTATTTT.

This clone is a singleton in its sample. The chain recombines TRBV19 with TRBJ2-7; tentative D call: TRBD2 (6 bases). This CDR3 comprises 12 residues. Trimming stripped 6 bases from V and 5 bases from J, with 11 bases between. Germline CDR1 reads LNHDA; CDR2 reads SQIVND (reference sequence). The CDR3, as DNA: TGTGCCAGTAGGGGGAGGACCCACGAGCAGTACTTC. Translation gives CASRGRTHEQYF.

The chain combines TRBV2 with TRBJ1-5; 7 positions agree with TRBD1. After removal of 6 bases from V and 6 bases from J, the junction contained 5 bases not matched to a gene. The germline CDR1 and CDR2 sequences are SNHLY and FYNNEI. This CDR3 region has 13 residues. Here the CDR3 DNA reads TGTGCCAGCAGGGGACAGACTGGTCAGCCCCAGCATTTT. It codes for CASRGQTGQPQHF.

The sample holds one count of this clone. This sequence joins TRBV10-2 and TRBJ2-7, with 9 bases aligning to TRBD1. Germline CDR1 WSHSY, CDR2 SAAADI. Trimming cost V 7 bases and J 4 bases; bases outside gene matches: 11. The CDR3 spans 15 residues. The CDR3 bases are TGCGCCAGCAACCAAGACAGGGGGAATGCTTACGAGCAGTACTTC. As protein: CASNQDRGNAYEQYF.

The V gene is TRBV3-1 (or the pseudogene TRBV3-2), the J gene TRBJ2-7; TRBD2 aligns across 13 bases. This CDR3 is 17 amino acids long. V lost 6 bases, J lost 0 bases, and 8 bases stayed unmatched. The germline CDR1 and CDR2 sequences are LGHDT and YNNKEL (reference sequence). CDR3 in amino acids: CASRRGLAGPDSYEQYF. CDR3 nucleotides: TGTGCCAGCAGACGGGGACTAGCGGGGCCAGACTCCTACGAGCAGTACTTC.

The chain recombines TRBV19 with TRBJ2-5; D might be TRBD1 (6 bases). The V gene lost 5 bases and the J gene lost 4 bases, with 8 bases spanning the gap. The CDR3 covers 12 residues. The germline V gene has CDR1 LNHDA and CDR2 SQIVND (reference sequence). The CDR3 protein is CASSRDTETQYF. CDR3 nucleotides: TGTGCCAGTAGTCGGGACACAGAGACCCAGTACTTC.

This rearrangement joins TRBV10-1 to TRBJ1-4; D is undetermined. Germline-derived CDR1 and CDR2 are WNHNN and SYGVQD (reference sequence). This CDR3 has 12 amino acids. Trimming cost V 7 bases and J 8 bases, with 11 bases left between them. The chain's CDR3 is CASKDSGEKLFF. Here the CDR3 DNA reads TGCGCCAGCAAGGACTCGGGGGAAAAACTGTTTTTT.

The table lists this clone with a count of one. The V call is TRBV5-1, the J call TRBJ1-1; TRBD1 is a possible D gene (6 bases). Germline lookup yields CDR1 SGHRS and CDR2 YFSETQ. V was trimmed by 4 bases and J by 3 bases, leaving 13 bases between them. The CDR3 is 14 residues long. In DNA, the CDR3 is TGCGCCAGCAGCGCCACAGGGTTCGACACTGAAGCTTTCTTT. Protein product: CASSATGFDTEAFF.

This chain connects TRBV30 to TRBJ2-6; D is ambiguous. The CDR3 runs to 13 residues. Germline V gives CDR1 GTSNPN, CDR2 SVGIG (reference sequence). Trimming shortened V by 0 bases and J by 6 bases, and 6 bases separated the two germline ends. The CDR3 sequence: CAWSVQEANVLTF. The CDR3 region has the DNA TGTGCCTGGAGTGTACAAGAGGCCAACGTCCTGACTTTC.

CDR3 sequence: CASTRDRGVEGYTF. CDR3 nucleotide sequence: TGTGCCAGCACCAGGGACAGGGGAGTTGAAGGCTACACCTTC. This chain joins TRBV28 and TRBJ1-2, with TRBD1 matching over 10 bases. Looked up from germline, CDR1 is MDHEN and CDR2 is SYDVKM. V was pared by 7 bases and J by 8 bases, with 10 bases of the junction left unmatched. This CDR3 contains 14 residues.

The count of this clone is one. The genes are TRBV15 and TRBJ2-4, with 12 bases identical to TRBD2. V trimming: 4 bases; J trimming: 1 base; junction bases outside the gene matches: 14. The germline V gene has CDR1 LNHNV and CDR2 YYDKDF (reference sequence). The CDR3 runs to 20 residues. As DNA, the CDR3 is TGTGCCACCAGCAATCCTAGCGGGGGGGCCGGGCTGCAGGCCAAAAACATTCAGTACTTC. This gives the protein CATSNPSGGAGLQAKNIQYF.

This chain joins TRBV4-1 and TRBJ1-1; perhaps TRBD1 as D (6 bases). V dropped 4 bases and J dropped 7 bases, with 7 bases sitting between them. The CDR3 is made up of 11 amino acids. Germline V gives CDR1 MGHRA, CDR2 YSYEKL. The chain's CDR3 is CASSPGVEAFF. The CDR3 region has the DNA TGCGCCAGCAGCCCAGGGGTTGAAGCTTTCTTT.

J is TRBJ2-2 and V is TRBV11-2; D unclear. CDR1 SGHAT and CDR2 FQNNGV come from the germline V gene. Trimming shortened V by 6 bases and J by 2 bases, and 4 bases separated the two germline ends. This CDR3 comprises 12 residues. In nucleotides, the CDR3 is TGTGCCAGCAGTCATAACACCGGGGAGCTGTTTTTT. Translation: CASSHNTGELFF.

This chain connects TRBV3-1 (or the pseudogene TRBV3-2) to TRBJ1-2; 7 nucleotides agree with TRBD1. This CDR3 spans 18 amino acids. Germline V gives CDR1 LGHDT, CDR2 YNNKEL (reference sequence). V was clipped by 0 bases and J by 8 bases; unmatched bases: 18. The CDR3 reads CASSQEFVPVRDRDGYTF. CDR3 nucleotide sequence: TGTGCCAGCAGCCAAGAATTCGTCCCTGTTAGAGACAGGGACGGCTACACCTTC.

The V call is TRBV7-8, the J call TRBJ1-5; 10 nucleotides line up with TRBD1. The germline gives CDR1 SGHVS, CDR2 FQNEAQ. This CDR3 is built from 15 residues. V gave up 4 bases and J gave up 3 bases; unmatched junction bases: 3. The CDR3 coding sequence is TGTGCCAGCAGCTGGACAGGGGGGGACAATCAGCCCCAGCATTTT. Translating gives CASSWTGGDNQPQHF.

The chain uses TRBV18 and TRBJ2-7; 9 bases match TRBD1. With V trimmed by 3 bases and J by 7 bases, 10 bases remained unmatched. Germline V lookup: CDR1 KGHSH, CDR2 LQKENI. This CDR3 region has 15 residues. The CDR3 region has the DNA TGTGCCAGCTCACCCGTACGGACAGGGGCACCTGAGCAGTACTTC. It codes for CASSPVRTGAPEQYF.

The V and J genes are TRBV9 and TRBJ2-3, with 12 bases identical to TRBD2. V shed 4 bases and J 2 bases; nucleotides not matched to a gene: 8. The germline gives CDR1 SGDLS, CDR2 YYNGEE. The CDR3 extends over 17 amino acids. The CDR3 coding sequence is TGTGCCAGCAGCTCCGCCGGGACTAGCGGGTACACAGATACGCAGTATTTT. Protein sequence: CASSSAGTSGYTDTQYF.

The chain has TRBV4-2 and TRBJ1-1, with D possibly being TRBD1 (6 bases). In germline, CDR1 is LGHNA, CDR2 YNFKEQ. V shed 1 base and J shed 0 bases, with 12 bases lying between them. The CDR3 covers 16 residues. This CDR3 is CASSQGGGRLNTEAFF. The CDR3 DNA reads as TGTGCCAGCAGCCAAGGGGGGGGCAGATTGAACACTGAAGCTTTCTTT.